This T cell receptor beta chain was identified in a study of cytomegalovirus exposure and HLA in healthy donors. Turning to the study itself: Caucasian-associated ancestry cluster membership applied to around 80% of 398 genotyped donors. Broader study findings: Some TCR beta chains (about 180 of them) were listed as cytomegalovirus-associated. In a later analysis, a genetic analysis reported fewer productive-TCR N-insertions in an Asian-associated ancestry cluster than the cohort average. Reports indicate that TCR beta sequences accurately predicted the HLA-A and HLA-B alleles of most subjects.

The V end lost 1 base, the J end lost 2 bases, and 13 bases lay between the germline ends. The germline V gene has CDR1 SGDLS and CDR2 YYNGEE. The CDR3 consists of 16 residues. PCR amplification relied on 60 Vbeta primers (plus 13 Jbeta primers). Assay used: immunoSEQ multiplex PCR; TCRdb lists only in-frame clones, some missing. The sample records approximately 81,000 clones, roughly 84% being singletons. About this clone itself: What it binds is not known.

The source is a woman aged 50 to 60 in good health and CMV-seronegative. Sequenced material: PBMCs. The V gene is TRBV9, the J gene TRBJ2-1, with D perhaps TRBD2 (6 bases). The CDR3 sequence: CASSVRVGGPYNEQFF. Written as DNA, the CDR3 is TGTGCCAGCAGCGTACGGGTGGGGGGTCCCTACAATGAGCAGTTCTTC.